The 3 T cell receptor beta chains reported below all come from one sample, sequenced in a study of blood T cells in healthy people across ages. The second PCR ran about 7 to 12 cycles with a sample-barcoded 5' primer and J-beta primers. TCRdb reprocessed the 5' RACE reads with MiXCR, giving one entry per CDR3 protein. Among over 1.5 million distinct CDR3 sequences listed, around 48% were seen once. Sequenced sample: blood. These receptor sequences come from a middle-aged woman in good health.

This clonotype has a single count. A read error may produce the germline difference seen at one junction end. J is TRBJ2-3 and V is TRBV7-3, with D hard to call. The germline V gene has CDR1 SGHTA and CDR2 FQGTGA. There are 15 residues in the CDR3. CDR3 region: CVSSLRKIGTDTQYF. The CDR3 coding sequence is TGTGTCAGCAGCCTACGAAAGATTGGCACAGATACGCAGTATTTT.

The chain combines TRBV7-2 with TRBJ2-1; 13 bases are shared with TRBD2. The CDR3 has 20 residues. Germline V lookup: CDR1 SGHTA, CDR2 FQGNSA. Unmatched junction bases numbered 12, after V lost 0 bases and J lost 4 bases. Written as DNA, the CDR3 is TGTGCCAGCAGCTTAGCACCGGGTACTAGCGGGGGGGTGCAATACAATGAGCAGTTCTTC. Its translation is CASSLAPGTSGGVQYNEQFF. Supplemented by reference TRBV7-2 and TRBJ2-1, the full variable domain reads GAGVSQSPSNKVTEKGKDVELRCDPISGHTALYWYRQSLGQGLEFLIYFQGNSAPDKSGLPSDRFSAERTGGSVSTLTIQRTQQEDSAVYLCASSLAPGTSGGVQYNEQFFGPGTRLTVL.

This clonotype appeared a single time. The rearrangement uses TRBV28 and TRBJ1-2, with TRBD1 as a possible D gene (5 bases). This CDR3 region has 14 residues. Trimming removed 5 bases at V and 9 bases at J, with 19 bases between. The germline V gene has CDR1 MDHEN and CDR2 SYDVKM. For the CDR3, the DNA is TGTGCCAGCAGTCCACTCCCGGGCAGGGAGAGCTACACCTTC. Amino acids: CASSPLPGRESYTF.